This T cell receptor (beta chain) was captured by sequencing in a study of blood T cell repertoires in COVID-19. The wider study: PBMCs, B-cell-depleted T cells, or T cells provided the cDNA or gDNA that made up the material.

The sample holds one count of this clone. As handled by the study authors: Estimates of nucleated cell counts were drawn from the amplification of reference gene primers. Assay: immunoSEQ multiplex PCR; the TCRdb copy retains only in-frame clones and omits some. The DNA gave D and trimming, while V, J and clone size come from that table. The sample holds roughly 450,000 clones; 90% are singletons and the top ten take about 0.63%. What was sequenced was PBMCs or T cells enriched from blood (not recorded which). This TCR was recovered from a man younger than 35 who had recovered from COVID-19.

The chain's CDR3 is CASSKGTGENQPQHF. The CDR3 nucleotides read TGTGCCAGCAGCAAGGGGACAGGGGAGAATCAGCCCCAGCATTTT. The chain links TRBV27 to TRBJ1-5; 10 nucleotides match TRBD1. In germline, CDR1 is MNHEY, CDR2 SMNVEV (reference sequence). This CDR3 region has 15 residues. The trim removed 6 bases at V and 4 bases at J, leaving 6 bases unmatched.